These T cell receptor beta chains were read from a single sample in a study of spatial heterogeneity in lung cancer. In TCRdb, the 5' RACE reads were re-called with MiXCR into one record per CDR3 protein. The sample shows roughly 7,800 distinct CDR3 sequences, roughly a tenth of them seen only once. The specimen comprised lung tumor tissue, sampled at surgery. The receptors originated from a male donor with early-stage non-small cell lung cancer. Both conserved end residues are part of each CDR3.

>TRBV3-1
CASSQDMTGGLNTEAFF
>TRBV6-6
CASMEGATFGNTIYF
>TRBV7-2
CASTQDPGGAGELFF
>TRBV12-3/TRBV12-4
CASSSGPNEQFF
>TRBV6-6
CASSSEGARNTEAFF
>TRBV28
CASSLLGQAQSYEQYF
>TRBV28
CASPPTFQGLQETQYF
>TRBV20-1
CSAGLSGLSTDTQYF
>TRBV29-1
CSVLGQQNTEAFF
>TRBV7-2
CASSSGSNEQFF
>TRBV9
CASSVKANYGYTF
>TRBV3-1
CASSQDKSNTEAFF
>TRBV18
CASSPPSSTDTQYF
>TRBV20-1
CSARDRGLETQYF
>TRBV24-1
CATGTYNEQFF
>TRBV12-3/TRBV12-4
CASSFLGKGPDTQYF
>TRBV2
CASTGRYEQYF
>TRBV18
CASSPELSSWDQPQHF
>TRBV10-3
CAISGAENTEAFF
>TRBV4-2
CASSQGVKGEYGYTF
>TRBV7-9
CASSGDSIYNEQFF
>TRBV20-1
CSARSDGRAYNEQFF
>TRBV12-3/TRBV12-4
CASSSGTGRAFF
>TRBV5-1
CASSLESDTQYF
>TRBV28
CASRPPGRGNSPLHF
>TRBV12-3/TRBV12-4
CASSRLSDRGDEQFF
>TRBV28
CASSDGGKQYF
>TRBV9
CASRRAGSSYNEQFF
>TRBV7-9
CASSLGQQGRGYEQYF
>TRBV7-9
CASSAGTTNQPQHF
>TRBV5-4
CASSLNSGVRSNEQFF
>TRBV12-3/TRBV12-4
CASTESYGSGNQPQHF
>TRBV6-5
CASSYRPTNQPQHF
>TRBV10-3
CATYQGATTEAFF
>TRBV6-1
CASSEAQRGRQETQYF
>TRBV7-4
CASSPLGEGGQPQHF
>TRBV6-6
CASSPKKDTQYF
>TRBV7-9
CASSQWTQKGDEQYF
>TRBV2
CASSTSSGTDTQYF
>TRBV5-6
CASSLQQGLFTGELFF